The clone carrying this T cell receptor beta chain showed up many times. What it recognizes is unknown. The data belong to a study of CD8 T cells in ankylosing spondylitis. Study results and limitations: Ankylosing spondylitis blood appeared to be characterized by a TCR beta motif of eight or nine highly homologous variants. Disease-linked clones reportedly concentrated significantly in matched ankylosing spondylitis synovial fluid.

With molecular barcodes, quantitative 5'-RACE was used to make the TCR beta libraries. Each CDR3 protein gets one entry after TCRdb re-called the 5' RACE reads with MiXCR. The table has 25,000 to 35,000 distinct CDR3 sequences, less than 5.5% seen once. The CDR3 is 17 amino acids. Germline CDR1 reads SGDLS; CDR2 reads YYNGEE. V was pared by 4 bases and J by 5 bases, with 24 bases between. V and J are TRBV9 and TRBJ2-5; D perhaps matches TRBD1 (5 bases). Sequencing was carried out using blood, either unsorted or a sorted T cell fraction (not recorded which). The sequence derives from a female donor with ankylosing spondylitis or in good health (not recorded which). The CDR3 loop is CASSTSSGGLGAETQYF. The CDR3 nucleotides read TGTGCCAGCAGCACCTCCTCTGGCGGTCTAGGGGCGGAGACCCAGTACTTC.